This T cell receptor (beta chain) comes out of a study of cytomegalovirus exposure and HLA in healthy donors. Germline V lookup: CDR1 MNHEY, CDR2 SMNVEV (reference sequence). V shed 7 bases, J shed 2 bases, and the junction held 10 bases outside the gene matches. The CDR3 spans 16 residues. Here immunoSEQ multiplex PCR was the method, and the copy in TCRdb shows in-frame clones only, minus some. The data show about 200,000 clones, roughly 91% seen once. This receptor was obtained from a woman between 18 and 30 years old in good health and CMV-seropositive. This chain connects TRBV27 to TRBJ1-2, with 10 bases lining up with TRBD1. Sequenced sample: PBMCs. CDR3 region: CASTTLRQGANYGYTF. In nucleotides, the CDR3 is TGTGCCAGCACGACCCTTAGACAGGGGGCAAACTATGGCTACACCTTC.